This TCR beta chain was captured by sequencing in a study of blood T cells in healthy people across ages. CDR3 length: 16 residues. V was pared by 2 bases and J by 12 bases, with 20 bases between. CDR1 MNHNY and CDR2 SVGAGI come from the germline V gene (reference sequence). A second PCR of roughly 7 to 11 cycles used a sample-barcoded 5' primer and a J-beta primer mix. From the 5' RACE reads, TCRdb called clonotypes with MiXCR, one entry per CDR3 protein. Seen here are some 1.1 million distinct CDR3 sequences, roughly two fifths observed once, and the top ten hold around 13%. This chain links TRBV6-6 with TRBJ1-6; D call uncertain. The receptor's source is a man younger than 30 in good health. The sequencing sample was made of blood. The CDR3 reads CASSYLPASSHQPLHF. Here the CDR3 DNA reads TGTGCCAGCAGTTACCTACCGGCCTCTAGTCACCAACCCCTCCACTTT.